Below, 28 T cell receptor beta chains from the same sample are listed, as sequenced in a study of T cell clonality in common variable immunodeficiency. TCRdb keeps only in-frame clones here, not all; method: immunoSEQ multiplex PCR. The specimen has some 64,000 clones, none found just once. The material sequenced was peripheral blood mononuclear cells. The receptors derive from a person between 18 and 75 years old in good health.

This clone was counted many times. This chain's CDR3 is CASSASGKNTGELFF. CDR3 DNA, as far as it was read: TGTGCCAGCAGCGCGAGCGGGAAGAACACCGGGGAG. The chain carries TRBV9 and TRBJ2-2, with TRBD2 matching over 7 bases. The read ends 3 residues before the CDR3 terminus; that terminus is restored from the germline J gene. Per the germline V gene, CDR1 is SGDLS and CDR2 is YYNGEE. Trimming at V came to 3 bases and at J to 1 base, leaving 3 bases not matched to a gene. The CDR3 loop spans 15 amino acids.

This clone was detected ten times or more. The part of the CDR3 DNA that was read is TGCAGCGTGACTTCACAGGGGGCTGACGAGACC. Translating it yields CSVTSQGADET. The whole CDR3 protein reads CSVTSQGADETQYF. This sequence joins TRBV29-1 and TRBJ2-5; TRBD1 aligns across 9 bases. The CDR3 goes on 3 residues after the read ends, and that part is filled in from the germline J gene. This CDR3 is 14 amino acids long. After removal of 6 bases from V and 5 bases from J, the junction contained 10 bases not matched to a gene. In germline, CDR1 is SQVTM, CDR2 ANQGSEA. Supplemented by reference TRBV29-1 and TRBJ2-5, the full variable domain reads SAVISQKPSRDICQRGTSLTIQCQVDSQVTMMFWYRQQPGQSLTLIATANQGSEATYESGFVIDKFPISRPNLTFSTLTVSNMSPEDSSIYLCSVTSQGADETQYFGPGTRLLVL.

This clone was seen many times. The read stops 3 residues short of the end of the CDR3; the missing end is completed from the germline J gene. The V and J genes are TRBV5-4 and TRBJ1-1; D not resolved. CDR1 and CDR2 (germline): SGHNT, YYREEE (reference sequence). Trimming left V 4 bases short and J 0 bases short, with 10 bases between. CDR3 length: 14 amino acids. The sequenced part of the CDR3 DNA is TGTGCCAGCAGCCCCCGCGGGATGAACACTGAA. Its protein product is CASSPRGMNTE. The CDR3 as a whole reads CASSPRGMNTEAFF.

This clone was found many times. With the read ending 3 residues before the CDR3 end, the germline J gene is used to fill in that end. The V and J genes are TRBV6-1 and TRBJ1-1; D uncertain. CDR3 size: 14 residues. V was trimmed by 4 bases and J by 0 bases, leaving 9 bases between them. The germline V gene has CDR1 MNHNS and CDR2 SASEGT. CDR3 region: CASSAAHMNTEAFF. CDR3 DNA (partial): TGTGCCAGCAGTGCAGCACACATGAACACTGAA.

This clone was found a few times. CDR3 DNA (partial): TGTGCCAGCAGCTTCAGGGTCCCCTACGAG. This codes for CASSFRVPYE. The whole CDR3 protein is CASSFRVPYEQYF. This sequence joins TRBV11-1 and TRBJ2-7, with a weak D call TRBD1 (5 bases). Read coverage stops 3 residues before the CDR3 terminus; the germline J gene supplies the remainder. Trimming took 3 bases from V and 2 from J, leaving 8 bases between them. This CDR3 comprises 13 residues. CDR1 is SGHAT, CDR2 FQDESV, per germline (reference sequence). Variable domain in full (rest from reference TRBV11-1 and TRBJ2-7): EAEVAQSPRYKITEKSQAVAFWCDPISGHATLYWYRQILGQGPELLVQFQDESVVDDSQLPKDRFSAERLKGVDSTLKIQPAELGDSAMYLCASSFRVPYEQYFGPGTRLTVT.

This clone was seen many times. The read halts 3 residues ahead of the CDR3 end, with the missing end drawn from the germline J gene. The rearrangement joins TRBV30 to TRBJ2-2; D remains unclear. CDR3 length equals 12 residues. The germline gives CDR1 GTSNPN, CDR2 SVGIG (reference sequence). Trimming shortened V by 2 bases and J by 5 bases, and 6 bases separated the two germline ends. CDR3 protein: CAWSPRTGELFF. The CDR3 bases that were read are TGTGCCTGGAGTCCCCGGACCGGGGAG. The whole variable domain, remainder taken from reference TRBV30 and TRBJ2-2, is SQTIHQWPATLVQPVGSPLSLECTVEGTSNPNLYWYRQAAGRGLQLLFYSVGIGQISSEVPQNLSASRPQDRQFILSSKKLLLSDSGFYLCAWSPRTGELFFGEGSRLTVL.

The table lists this clone with a few counts. A much larger clone differs from this one at a single base, so this may be a read error. The read ends 3 residues shy of where the CDR3 ends; the end is completed using the germline J gene. The chain employs TRBV20-1 and TRBJ2-7; D may be TRBD2 (5 bases). V shed 3 bases and J shed 0 bases, with 18 bases lying between them. The CDR3 loop spans 16 amino acids. Germline lookup yields CDR1 DFQATT and CDR2 SNEGSKA (reference sequence). The covered CDR3 bases are TGCAGTGCTAGGGGGTTTAGCGAGGGAGACTCCTACGAG. Its translation: CSARGFSEGDSYE. The whole CDR3 reads CSARGFSEGDSYEQYF.

Of note for this clone: With the read ending 3 residues before the CDR3 end, the germline J gene is used to fill in that end. This chain uses TRBV2 with TRBJ2-1; 8 nucleotides agree with TRBD2. V dropped 6 bases and J dropped 8; count of bases not matched to a gene: 15. CDR1 is SNHLY and CDR2 is FYNNEI in the germline V gene. The CDR3 has 16 residues. The CDR3 reads CASSPNPPGLDDEQFF. CDR3 DNA, as far as it was read: TGTGCCAGCAGCCCCAATCCACCGGGACTAGACGATGAG.

This clone was recorded at least ten times. Sequencing ends 3 residues short of the CDR3 end; the germline J gene provides the rest. The J gene is TRBJ2-1, the V gene TRBV28; weak D call: TRBD2 (6 bases). Germline assignment: CDR1 MDHEN and CDR2 SYDVKM. V was shortened by 9 bases and J by 0 bases, with 15 bases between the two germline ends. The CDR3 runs to 15 residues. The CDR3 here is CASTPRGSSYNEQFF. CDR3 DNA, as far as it was read: TGTGCCAGTACGCCACGGGGGAGCTCCTACAATGAG.

This clone was found many times. The CDR3 goes on 3 residues after the read ends, and that part is filled in from the germline J gene. The V call is TRBV27, the J call TRBJ2-2; no clear D gene. This CDR3 is built from 15 residues. Trimming pared 1 base from V and 1 base from J, leaving 7 bases between. Germline V CDR1 and CDR2: MNHEY, SMNVEV (reference sequence). The CDR3 loop is CASSLYAGNTGELFF. CDR3 bases read: TGTGCCAGCAGTTTATATGCAGGGAACACCGGGGAG.

This clone has ten or more counts. The observed sequence ends 3 residues before the CDR3 terminus, with the missing tail filled in from the germline J gene. The chain couples TRBV2 to TRBJ2-7; D possibly corresponds to TRBD2 (5 bases). From germline, CDR1 is SNHLY and CDR2 FYNNEI. CDR3 length: 13 amino acids. Trimming cost V 7 bases and J 3 bases, with 13 bases left between them. CDR3 sequence: CASTGTTSYEQYF. The sequenced CDR3 bases are TGTGCCAGCACTGGTACCACTAGCTACGAG.

This clone was detected ten times or more. The CDR3 end is not reached by the read, which stops 3 residues before it; the germline J gene fills it in. The rearrangement joins TRBV5-6 to TRBJ1-2; tentative D call: TRBD1 (5 bases). V gave up 4 bases and J gave up 2 bases, with 12 bases separating them. This CDR3 region has 14 residues. Germline loops: CDR1 SGHDT, CDR2 YYEEEE. The CDR3 sequence is CASSLQGPNYGYTF. Partial CDR3 DNA: TGTGCCAGCAGCCTGCAGGGCCCCAACTATGGC.

This clone was recorded many times. The observed sequence ends 3 residues before the CDR3 terminus, with the missing tail filled in from the germline J gene. The chain joins TRBV10-3 to TRBJ2-5; D remains unclear. CDR1 and CDR2 (germline): ENHRY, SYGVKD. The ends were cut back, 3 bases at V and 2 bases at J, with 10 bases in the middle. This CDR3 has 14 amino acids. CDR3 residues: CAISDRTKQETQYF. The covered CDR3 bases are TGTGCCATCAGTGACAGAACAAAACAAGAGACC.

Many counts were recorded for this clone. The read stops 3 residues short of the end of the CDR3; the missing end is completed from the germline J gene. The chain employs TRBV20-1 and TRBJ2-1, with 10 bases aligning to TRBD1. Germline V gene lookup returns CDR1 DFQATT and CDR2 SNEGSKA (reference sequence). V lost 6 bases, J lost 9 bases, and 14 bases stayed unmatched. The CDR3 covers 15 residues. CDR3: CSATPGTGDNGEQFF. CDR3 DNA (partial): TGCAGTGCGACCCCCGGGACAGGGGATAATGGTGAG.

This clone showed up many times. The CDR3 end lies 3 residues beyond the end of the read and is filled in from the germline J gene. V and J are TRBV11-2 and TRBJ2-2, with 9 bases matching TRBD2. Germline loops: CDR1 SGHAT, CDR2 FQNNGV. The CDR3 sequence is 15 residues long. Germline trimming cut 7 bases from V and 2 bases from J; bases unmatched to any gene: 5. The CDR3 here is CASIVSGSNTGELFF. Partial CDR3 DNA: TGTGCCAGCATAGTTAGCGGGAGTAACACCGGGGAG.

This clone has ten or more counts. Read sequence stops 3 residues before the CDR3 end, and the germline J gene provides the missing end. The V and J genes are TRBV7-3 and TRBJ2-3; TRBD1 is a possible D gene (6 bases). The CDR3 consists of 14 residues. Germline V gene lookup returns CDR1 SGHTA and CDR2 FQGTGA. V lost 5 bases, J lost 4 bases, and 13 bases lay in between. The DNA read from the CDR3 is TGTGCCAGCAGCCGCCCAGGGGTAGCAGATACG. Protein sequence: CASSRPGVADT. The whole CDR3 protein reads CASSRPGVADTQYF.

This clone was counted between two and nine times. With the read ending 3 residues before the CDR3 end, the germline J gene is used to fill in that end. This chain joins TRBV20-1 and TRBJ2-7, with 8 nucleotides matching TRBD1. Germline CDR1 and CDR2: DFQATT and SNEGSKA (reference sequence). Unmatched junction bases numbered 9, after V lost 4 bases and J lost 4 bases. The CDR3 totals 14 residues. CDR3 sequence: CSAMGQVGAYEQYF. The part of the CDR3 DNA that was read is TGCAGTGCTATGGGACAGGTAGGGGCATACGAG.

This clone was picked up many times. Read data end 3 residues before the CDR3 end; the end is taken from the germline J gene. This chain joins TRBV4-1 and TRBJ2-3; D perhaps matches TRBD2 (6 bases). Germline-derived CDR1 and CDR2 are MGHRA and YSYEKL. V dropped 1 base and J dropped 3 bases, with 17 bases sitting between them. The CDR3 is 17 residues long. The CDR3 DNA, read in part, is TGCGCCAGCAGCCAAGTCCCGGAGGGGTTCGGGACAGATACG. Translated: CASSQVPEGFGTDT. In full, the CDR3 is CASSQVPEGFGTDTQYF.

This clone was seen at least ten times. The read ends 3 residues shy of where the CDR3 ends; the end is completed using the germline J gene. The rearrangement links TRBV13 to TRBJ2-1; 12 positions match TRBD1. Losses at the gene ends were 5 bases for V and 6 bases for J; bases not matched to a gene: 8. This CDR3 spans 16 amino acids. CDR1 and CDR2 from the germline V gene are PRHDT and FYEKMQ (reference sequence). The DNA read from the CDR3 is TGTGCCAGCAGCGTACCGGGACAGGGGGCTAGCAATGAG. This translates into CASSVPGQGASNE. The whole CDR3 sequence is CASSVPGQGASNEQFF. Supplemented by reference TRBV13 and TRBJ2-1, the full variable domain reads AAGVIQSPRHLIKEKRETATLKCYPIPRHDTVYWYQQGPGQDPQFLISFYEKMQSDKGSIPDRFSAQQFSDYHSELNMSSLELGDSALYFCASSVPGQGASNEQFFGPGTRLTVL.

This clone has a count of ten or more. Sequencing ends 3 residues short of the CDR3 end; the germline J gene provides the rest. The chain combines TRBV6-2 or TRBV6-3 with TRBJ2-3; tentatively, D is TRBD2 (5 bases). The length of the CDR3 is 15 residues. The V end was cut by 8 bases, the J end by 4 bases, with 19 bases between. CDR1 MNHEY and CDR2 SVGEGT come from the germline V gene. The CDR3 DNA, read in part, is TGTGCCAGCGGAAGAGGACTGTTGGACGCAGATACG. Residues: CASGRGLLDADT. The whole CDR3 protein is CASGRGLLDADTQYF.

This clone has at least ten counts. The covered CDR3 bases are TGTGCCTGGAGTGTAGGGTCAGCTCTTAGCTATGGC. Amino acids: CAWSVGSALSYG. The CDR3 in full is CAWSVGSALSYGYTF. The gene calls are TRBV30 and TRBJ1-2; no clear D gene. Read sequence stops 3 residues before the CDR3 end, and the germline J gene provides the missing end. Germline assignment: CDR1 GTSNPN and CDR2 SVGIG (reference sequence). Trimming left V 0 bases short and J 4 bases short, with 15 bases between. The CDR3 contains 15 residues.

This clone appeared many times. The CDR3 extends 3 residues past the end of the read, so its final part is completed from the germline J gene. This chain joins TRBV20-1 and TRBJ1-5; possible D gene TRBD1, 5 bases. Per germline, CDR1 DFQATT and CDR2 SNEGSKA (reference sequence). CDR3 size: 15 residues. The V and J ends lost 3 bases and 2 bases respectively, with 14 bases between them. The covered CDR3 bases are TGCAGTGCTAGTATCGAGGGGCGAGGCAATCAGCCC. It specifies CSASIEGRGNQP. Given in full, the CDR3 is CSASIEGRGNQPQHF.

This clone was found a few times. The read ends 3 residues before the CDR3 terminus; that terminus is restored from the germline J gene. The J gene is TRBJ2-7, the V gene TRBV5-4; TRBD1 agrees at 10 bases. With 1 base clipped from V and 5 bases from J, the junction kept 6 bases outside the gene matches. The CDR3 length is 15 residues. Germline CDR1 SGHNT, CDR2 YYREEE (reference sequence). Incomplete CDR3 DNA: TGTGCCAGCAGCTTGCCCGGGACAGGGGCCGACGAG. Residues: CASSLPGTGADE. The complete CDR3 sequence is CASSLPGTGADEQYF.

This clone has ten or more counts. The CDR3 extends 3 residues past the end of the read, so its final part is completed from the germline J gene. J is TRBJ2-2 and V is TRBV5-1; D unclear. The V gene lost 0 bases and the J gene lost 4 bases, with 16 bases spanning the gap. Germline CDR1 is SGHRS and CDR2 is YFSETQ. This CDR3 comprises 17 residues. CDR3 DNA (partial): TGCGCCAGCAGCTTGGATTCGGTTGGCCAGGTCACCGGGGAG. Protein: CASSLDSVGQVTGE. The whole CDR3 protein reads CASSLDSVGQVTGELFF. Using reference TRBV5-1 and TRBJ2-2 for the parts outside the CDR3, the full variable domain is KAGVTQTPRYLIKTRGQQVTLSCSPISGHRSVSWYQQTPGQGLQFLFEYFSETQRNKGNFPGRFSGRQFSNSRSEMNVSTLELGDSALYLCASSLDSVGQVTGELFFGEGSRLTVL.

This clone was recorded many times. The read is 3 residues too short to cover the CDR3 end, so that end is filled in from the germline J gene. This chain uses TRBV7-9 with TRBJ2-7, with D tentatively TRBD2 (5 bases). V lost 5 bases and J lost 2, with 16 bases in between. The CDR3 length is 15 residues. Germline loops: CDR1 SEHNR, CDR2 FQNEAQ (reference sequence). CDR3 sequence: CASSNSVVYPYEQYF. The sequenced CDR3 bases are TGTGCCAGCAGCAATAGCGTAGTTTACCCCTACGAG.

This clone was seen many times. The read falls 3 residues short of the CDR3 end, and the missing part is taken from the germline J gene. V usage is TRBV29-1 and J usage is TRBJ2-3, with TRBD2 identical over 11 bases. J gave up 4 bases and V 7 bases, and 10 bases lay outside the gene matches. Germline assignment: CDR1 SQVTM and CDR2 ANQGSEA. This CDR3 spans 15 amino acids. CDR3 DNA (partial): TGCAGCGCCCCCACAACTAGCGGGGGAGCAGATACG. Translation: CSAPTTSGGADT. The CDR3, in full, reads CSAPTTSGGADTQYF.

This clone was seen repeatedly, ten times or more. The CDR3 is cut off 3 residues early in the read; its end comes from the germline J gene. The chain uses TRBV2 and TRBJ1-5, with 7 nucleotides matching TRBD1. The germline CDR1 and CDR2 sequences are SNHLY and FYNNEI. V dropped 4 bases and J dropped 4; count of bases not matched to a gene: 4. The CDR3 consists of 14 residues. CDR3 bases read: TGTGCCAGCAGTGTGACAGGGCCAAATCAGCCC. Translation: CASSVTGPNQP. The whole CDR3 is CASSVTGPNQPQHF.

In its sample, this clone was seen many times. The DNA ends 3 residues before the CDR3 does, and the rest of the CDR3 is filled in from the germline J gene. The chain carries TRBV7-9 and TRBJ1-2; D remains ambiguous. The CDR3 runs to 13 residues. CDR1 SEHNR and CDR2 FQNEAQ come from the germline V gene (reference sequence). V was clipped by 1 base and J by 5 bases, with 8 bases between them. The CDR3 sequence: CASSLVLSYGYTF. CDR3 DNA (partial): TGTGCCAGCAGCTTAGTTCTATCTTATGGC. The variable domain in full, with the rest retrieved from reference TRBV7-9 and TRBJ1-2, is DTGVSQNPRHKITKRGQNVTFRCDPISEHNRLYWYRQTLGQGPEFLTYFQNEAQLEKSRLLSDRFSAERPKGSFSTLEIQRTEQGDSAMYLCASSLVLSYGYTFGSGTRLTVV.